This T cell receptor beta chain was found in a study of beta chain features in type 1 diabetes. Notes on the study in general: The study found fewer insertions and more deletions at VDJ junctions in type 1 diabetes patients. Moderately but significantly shorter TCRB CDR3s were found in Type 1 diabetes patients in all four CD4+ subsets. Healthy donors had naive, central memory and Treg TCRB repertoires that appeared less similar than those seen among patients.

Expressed TCRB transcripts were sequenced because the isolated RNA had all been reverse transcribed beforehand. TCRdb's copy holds only in-frame clones and misses some; the assay was immunoSEQ multiplex PCR. The sample has 220,000 or so clones, more than 65% seen once. The CDR3 is made up of 16 amino acids. V shed 2 bases and J shed 2 bases, with 10 bases lying between them. Germline CDR1 and CDR2: SGHTA and FQGNSA. Sorting gave populations that all exceeded 95% purity. Only one count was recorded for this clone. Its antigen remains unidentified. Source material: naive CD4+ T cells from blood. The TCR comes from a man aged 30 to 45 in good health. The gene calls are TRBV7-2 and TRBJ2-6, with D unclear. This CDR3 reads CASSLRRSPGANVLTF. DNA for the CDR3: TGTGCCAGCAGCTTAAGAAGGTCCCCTGGGGCCAACGTCCTGACTTTC.